This T cell receptor (beta chain) was captured in a study of blood T cells in healthy people across ages. Study findings and constraints: It was found that TCR beta diversity correlated strongly with the percentage of naive T cells.

The germline V and J ends were trimmed by 5 bases and 7 bases, with 6 bases remaining between them. CDR1 and CDR2 (germline): SEHNR, FQNEAQ (reference sequence). This CDR3 comprises 11 residues. A second about 7 to 12 cycle PCR used barcoded and J-beta primers. TCRdb used MiXCR to reprocess the 5' RACE reads, holding one entry per CDR3 protein. The sample carries roughly 1,000,000 distinct CDR3 sequences, roughly 24% recorded once. As concerns this clonotype: Its antigen is unidentified.

The data were also submitted as part of a second study, on T cells of mothers and their children. Per that paper: Every microgram of extracted RNA entered cDNA synthesis, roughly 1.4 ug per 15 ul.

The gene calls are TRBV7-9 and TRBJ1-3; D is unclear. The TCR comes from a girl aged 2-15 years in good health. The sequenced material came from blood. The CDR3 DNA reads TGTGCCAGCAGCCAAGAGAACACCATATATTTT. It encodes CASSQENTIYF.